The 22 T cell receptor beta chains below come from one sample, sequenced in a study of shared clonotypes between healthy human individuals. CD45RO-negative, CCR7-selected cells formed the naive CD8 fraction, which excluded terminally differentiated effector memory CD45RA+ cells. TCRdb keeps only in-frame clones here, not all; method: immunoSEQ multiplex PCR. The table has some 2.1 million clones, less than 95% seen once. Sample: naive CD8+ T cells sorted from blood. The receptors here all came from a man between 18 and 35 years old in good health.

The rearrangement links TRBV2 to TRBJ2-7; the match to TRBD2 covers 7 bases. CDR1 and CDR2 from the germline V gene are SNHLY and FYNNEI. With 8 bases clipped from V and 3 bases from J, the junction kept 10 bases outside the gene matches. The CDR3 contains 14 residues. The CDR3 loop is CASVGASGVYEQYF. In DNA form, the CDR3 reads TGTGCCAGCGTAGGGGCTAGCGGAGTCTACGAGCAGTACTTC. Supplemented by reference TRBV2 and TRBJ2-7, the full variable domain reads EPEVTQTPSHQVTQMGQEVILRCVPISNHLYFYWYRQILGQKVEFLVSFYNNEISEKSEIFDDQFSVERPDGSNFTLKIRSTKLEDSAMYFCASVGASGVYEQYFGPGTRLTVT.

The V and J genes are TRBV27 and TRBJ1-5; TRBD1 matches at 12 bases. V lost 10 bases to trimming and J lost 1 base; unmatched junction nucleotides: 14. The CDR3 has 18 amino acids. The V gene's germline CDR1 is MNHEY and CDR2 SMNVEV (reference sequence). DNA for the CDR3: TGTGCCACCCTCTGGGGACAGGGGGCCAAATCGAGCAATCAGCCCCAGCATTTT. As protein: CATLWGQGAKSSNQPQHF.

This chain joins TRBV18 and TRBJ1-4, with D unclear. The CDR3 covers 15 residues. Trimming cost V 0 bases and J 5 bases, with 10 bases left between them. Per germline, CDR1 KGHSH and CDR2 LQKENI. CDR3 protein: CASSPPSRENEKLFF. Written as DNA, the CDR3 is TGTGCCAGCTCACCACCGAGCCGGGAGAATGAAAAACTGTTTTTT.

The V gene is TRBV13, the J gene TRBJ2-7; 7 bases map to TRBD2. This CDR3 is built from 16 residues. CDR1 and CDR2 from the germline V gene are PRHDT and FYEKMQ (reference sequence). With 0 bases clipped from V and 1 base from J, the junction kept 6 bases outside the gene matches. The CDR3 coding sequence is TGTGCCAGCAGCTTAGGCCTCTGGGGGGGATCCTACGAGCAGTACTTC. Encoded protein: CASSLGLWGGSYEQYF.

The DNA for the CDR3 is TGCGCCAGCAGTGCTAGGACAGGGCCGGAGACCCAGTACTTC. This codes for CASSARTGPETQYF. The genes are TRBV4-1 and TRBJ2-5; 8 bases align to TRBD1. The V and J ends lost 6 bases and 5 bases, in that order; junction bases with no gene match: 8. This CDR3 region has 14 residues. Per the germline V gene, CDR1 is MGHRA and CDR2 is YSYEKL.

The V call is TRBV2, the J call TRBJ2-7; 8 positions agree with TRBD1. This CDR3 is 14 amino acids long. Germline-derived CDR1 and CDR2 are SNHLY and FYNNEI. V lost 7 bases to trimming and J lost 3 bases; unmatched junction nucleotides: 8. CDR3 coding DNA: TGTGCCAGCATGTCAGGGGGCATTTACTACGAGCAGTACTTC. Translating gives CASMSGGIYYEQYF.

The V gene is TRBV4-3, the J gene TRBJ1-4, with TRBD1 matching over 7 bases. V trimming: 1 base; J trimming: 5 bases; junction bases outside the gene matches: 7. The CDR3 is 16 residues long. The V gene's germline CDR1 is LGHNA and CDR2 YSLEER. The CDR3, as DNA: TGCGCCAGCAGCCAAGCCCCAGACAGGGAAAATGAAAAACTGTTTTTT. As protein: CASSQAPDRENEKLFF.

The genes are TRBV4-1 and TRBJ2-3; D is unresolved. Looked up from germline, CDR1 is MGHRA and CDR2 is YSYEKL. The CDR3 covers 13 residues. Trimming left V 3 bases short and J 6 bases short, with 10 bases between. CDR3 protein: CASSHRVGDTQYF. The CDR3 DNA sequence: TGCGCCAGCAGCCACCGCGTCGGGGATACGCAGTATTTT.

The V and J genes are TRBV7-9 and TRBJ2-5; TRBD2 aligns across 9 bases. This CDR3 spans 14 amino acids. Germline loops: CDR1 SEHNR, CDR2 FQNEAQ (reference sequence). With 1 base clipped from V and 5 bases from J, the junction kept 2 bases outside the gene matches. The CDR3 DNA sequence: TGTGCCAGCAGCTTAGTAGCGGGAGTGGAGACCCAGTACTTC. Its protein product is CASSLVAGVETQYF. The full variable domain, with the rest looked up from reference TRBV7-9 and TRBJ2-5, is DTGVSQNPRHKITKRGQNVTFRCDPISEHNRLYWYRQTLGQGPEFLTYFQNEAQLEKSRLLSDRFSAERPKGSFSTLEIQRTEQGDSAMYLCASSLVAGVETQYFGPGTRLLVL.

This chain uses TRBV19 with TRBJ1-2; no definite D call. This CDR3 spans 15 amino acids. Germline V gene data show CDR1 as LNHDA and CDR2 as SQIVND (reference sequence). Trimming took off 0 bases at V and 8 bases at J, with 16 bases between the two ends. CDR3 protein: CASSIDLSPGTGYTF. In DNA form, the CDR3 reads TGTGCCAGTAGTATAGATCTTTCCCCGGGAACGGGCTACACCTTC.

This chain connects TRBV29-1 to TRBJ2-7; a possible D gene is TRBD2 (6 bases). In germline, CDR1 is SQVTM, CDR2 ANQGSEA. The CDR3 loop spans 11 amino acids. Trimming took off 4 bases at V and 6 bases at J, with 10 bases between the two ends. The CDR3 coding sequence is TGCAGCGTTGTGCGGGGTCTCGAGCAGTACTTC. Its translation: CSVVRGLEQYF.

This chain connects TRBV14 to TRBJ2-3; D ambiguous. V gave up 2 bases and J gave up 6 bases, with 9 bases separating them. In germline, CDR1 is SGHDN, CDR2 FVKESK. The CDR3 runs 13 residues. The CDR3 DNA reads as TGTGCCAGCAGCCAAATCCCTACTGATACGCAGTATTTT. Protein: CASSQIPTDTQYF. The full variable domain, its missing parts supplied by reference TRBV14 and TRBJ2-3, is EAGVTQFPSHSVIEKGQTVTLRCDPISGHDNLYWYRRVMGKEIKFLLHFVKESKQDESGMPNNRFLAERTGGTYSTLKVQPAELEDSGVYFCASSQIPTDTQYFGPGTRLTVL.

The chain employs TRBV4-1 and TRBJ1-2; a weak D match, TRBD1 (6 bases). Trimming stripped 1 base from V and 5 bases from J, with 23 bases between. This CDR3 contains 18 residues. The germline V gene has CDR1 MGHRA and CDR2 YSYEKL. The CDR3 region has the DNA TGCGCCAGCAGCCAAGGAGGGGCGGGGGCTCTTTTAAGATATGGCTACACCTTC. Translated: CASSQGGAGALLRYGYTF.

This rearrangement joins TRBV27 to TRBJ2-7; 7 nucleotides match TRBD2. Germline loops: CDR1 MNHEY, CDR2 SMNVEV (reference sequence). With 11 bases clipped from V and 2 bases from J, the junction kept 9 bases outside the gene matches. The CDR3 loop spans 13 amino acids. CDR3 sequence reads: CAARLAGTYEQYF. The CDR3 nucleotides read TGTGCCGCCCGACTAGCAGGGACCTACGAGCAGTACTTC.

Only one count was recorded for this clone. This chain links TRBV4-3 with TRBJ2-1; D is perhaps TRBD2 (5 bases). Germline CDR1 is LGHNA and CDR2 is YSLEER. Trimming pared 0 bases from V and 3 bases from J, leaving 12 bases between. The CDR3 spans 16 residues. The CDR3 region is CASSQDEGRVYNEQFF. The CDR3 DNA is TGCGCCAGCAGCCAAGATGAAGGGCGGGTCTACAATGAGCAGTTCTTC.

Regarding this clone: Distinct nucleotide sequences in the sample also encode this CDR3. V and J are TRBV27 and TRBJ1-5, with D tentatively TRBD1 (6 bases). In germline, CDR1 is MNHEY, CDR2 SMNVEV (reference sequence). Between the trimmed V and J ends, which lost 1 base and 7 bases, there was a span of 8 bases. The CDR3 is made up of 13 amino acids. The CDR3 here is CASSLWGAQPQHF. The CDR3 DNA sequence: TGTGCCAGCAGTTTATGGGGGGCCCAGCCCCAGCATTTT.

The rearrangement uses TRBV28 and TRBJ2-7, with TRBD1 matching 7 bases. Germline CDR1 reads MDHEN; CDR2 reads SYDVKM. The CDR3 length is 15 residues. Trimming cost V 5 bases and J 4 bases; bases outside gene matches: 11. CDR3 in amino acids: CASSEPGQTIYEQYF. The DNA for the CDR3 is TGTGCCAGCAGTGAACCGGGACAGACGATATACGAGCAGTACTTC.

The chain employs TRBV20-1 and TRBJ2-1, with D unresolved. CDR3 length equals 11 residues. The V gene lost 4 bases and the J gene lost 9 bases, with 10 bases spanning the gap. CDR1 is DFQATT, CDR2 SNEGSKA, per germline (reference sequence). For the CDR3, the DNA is TGCAGTGCTAACCCGTCCGGTGAGCAGTTCTTC. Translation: CSANPSGEQFF.

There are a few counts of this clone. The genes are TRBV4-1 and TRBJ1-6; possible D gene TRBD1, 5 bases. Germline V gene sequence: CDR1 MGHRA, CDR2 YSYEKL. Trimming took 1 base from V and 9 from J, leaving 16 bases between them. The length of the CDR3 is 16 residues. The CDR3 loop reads CASSQVPGGHSSPLHF. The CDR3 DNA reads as TGCGCCAGCAGCCAAGTACCCGGGGGTCATAGTTCACCCCTCCACTTT.

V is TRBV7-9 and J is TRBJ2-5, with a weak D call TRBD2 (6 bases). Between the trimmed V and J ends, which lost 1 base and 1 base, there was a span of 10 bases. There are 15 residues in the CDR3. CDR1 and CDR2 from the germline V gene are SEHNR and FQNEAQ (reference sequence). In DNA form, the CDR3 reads TGTGCCAGCAGCTTAGAGGTCGGGGGCCAAGAGACCCAGTACTTC. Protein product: CASSLEVGGQETQYF.

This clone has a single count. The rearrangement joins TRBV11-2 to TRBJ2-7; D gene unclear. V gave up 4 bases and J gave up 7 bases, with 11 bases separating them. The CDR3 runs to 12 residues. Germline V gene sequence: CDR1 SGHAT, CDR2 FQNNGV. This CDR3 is CASSYSPTEQYF. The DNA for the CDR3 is TGTGCCAGCAGCTACAGCCCTACGGAGCAGTACTTC.

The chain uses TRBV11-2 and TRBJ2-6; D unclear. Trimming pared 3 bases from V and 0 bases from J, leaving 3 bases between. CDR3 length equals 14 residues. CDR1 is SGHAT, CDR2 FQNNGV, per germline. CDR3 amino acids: CASSFYSGANVLTF. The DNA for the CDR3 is TGTGCCAGCAGCTTCTACTCTGGGGCCAACGTCCTGACTTTC.